The 2 T cell receptor beta chains below come from one sample, sequenced in a study of blood T cell repertoires in COVID-19 (TCRdb year 2020). The library was built by means of the immunoSEQ multiplex PCR assay. TCRdb mirrors the immuneACCESS table, restricted to in-frame sequences. Some clones are absent from its copies; in checked studies, under half trace to an unresolved V gene, and the reason for the others is unknown. The sample table records around 280,000 clones; about 90% of these occur just once. The top ten clones comprise 2% to 2.5% of the sample. Input material: peripheral blood. Source of these receptors: a woman aged 45-65 years who had recovered from COVID-19.

The rearrangement links TRBV28 to TRBJ1-3, with 8 bases fitting TRBD1. CDR1 and CDR2 (germline): MDHEN, SYDVKM. V was clipped by 3 bases and J by 3 bases; unmatched bases: 1. The CDR3 consists of 14 residues. The CDR3 loop reads CASSFRGRGNTIYF. CDR3 in DNA: TGTGCCAGCAGTTTCAGGGGGCGTGGAAACACCATATATTTT.

This clone was counted between two and nine times. This chain uses TRBV2 with TRBJ1-6; no firm D call. Germline V gives CDR1 SNHLY, CDR2 FYNNEI. This CDR3 spans 13 amino acids. Between the trimmed V and J ends, which lost 8 bases and 10 bases, there was a span of 15 bases. In nucleotides, the CDR3 is TGTGCCAGCGGAGAGGGTGTAAACTCACCCCTCCACTTT. The encoded protein is CASGEGVNSPLHF. Complete variable domain (other parts from reference TRBV2 and TRBJ1-6): EPEVTQTPSHQVTQMGQEVILRCVPISNHLYFYWYRQILGQKVEFLVSFYNNEISEKSEIFDDQFSVERPDGSNFTLKIRSTKLEDSAMYFCASGEGVNSPLHFGNGTRLTVT.